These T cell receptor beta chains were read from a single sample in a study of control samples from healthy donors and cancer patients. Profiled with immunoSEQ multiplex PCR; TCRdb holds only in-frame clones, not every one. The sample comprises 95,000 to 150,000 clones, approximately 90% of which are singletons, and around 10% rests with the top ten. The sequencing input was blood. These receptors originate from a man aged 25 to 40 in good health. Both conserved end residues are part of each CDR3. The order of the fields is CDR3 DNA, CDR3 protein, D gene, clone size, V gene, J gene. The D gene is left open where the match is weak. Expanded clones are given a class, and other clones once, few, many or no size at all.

CDR3 DNA: TGTGCCAGCAGCCAAGGGGGAGCTAGCTATGGCTACACCTTC
CDR3 protein: CASSQGGASYGYTF
D gene: -
clone size: -
V gene: TRBV14
J gene: TRBJ1-2

CDR3 DNA: TGTGCCATCAGTTCCGGGACAGGGGATAATGAAAAACTGTTTTTT
CDR3 protein: CAISSGTGDNEKLFF
D gene: TRBD1
clone size: once
V gene: TRBV10-3
J gene: TRBJ1-4

CDR3 DNA: TGTGCCACCAGTGATTTGCATTATGAGCAGTTCTTC
CDR3 protein: CATSDLHYEQFF
D gene: -
clone size: -
V gene: TRBV24-1
J gene: TRBJ2-1

CDR3 DNA: TGCGCCAGCATCCGGGACAGGGGGATAAACACTGAAGCTTTCTTT
CDR3 protein: CASIRDRGINTEAFF
D gene: TRBD1
clone size: -
V gene: TRBV5-1
J gene: TRBJ1-1

CDR3 DNA: TGTGCCAGTAGTGGGGGGGGTACGCAGTATTTT
CDR3 protein: CASSGGGTQYF
D gene: TRBD2
clone size: -
V gene: TRBV19
J gene: TRBJ2-3

CDR3 DNA: TGTGCCAGCATCTGGGACATGAACACTGAAGCTTTCTTT
CDR3 protein: CASIWDMNTEAFF
D gene: -
clone size: -
V gene: TRBV12-3/TRBV12-4
J gene: TRBJ1-1

CDR3 DNA: TGTGCCAGCAGTTTAGAGGGCACTGAAGCTTTCTTT
CDR3 protein: CASSLEGTEAFF
D gene: -
clone size: -
V gene: TRBV12-3/TRBV12-4
J gene: TRBJ1-1

CDR3 DNA: TGTGCCAGCAAAGTTCGGCTAGCGGGGGGGCCGGAAGAGCAGTTCTTC
CDR3 protein: CASKVRLAGGPEEQFF
D gene: TRBD2
clone size: -
V gene: TRBV25-1
J gene: TRBJ2-1

CDR3 DNA: TGTGCCAGCACCCGCGGGGCTAACACTGAAGCTTTCTTT
CDR3 protein: CASTRGANTEAFF
D gene: -
clone size: -
V gene: TRBV6-6
J gene: TRBJ1-1

CDR3 DNA: TGTGCCAGCAGTCGACCGGGACAGGGTGTCTACGAGCAGTACTTC
CDR3 protein: CASSRPGQGVYEQYF
D gene: TRBD1
clone size: few
V gene: TRBV7-9
J gene: TRBJ2-7

CDR3 DNA: TGTGCCAGCAGTCAAACACTAGGGTTGAGCACTGAAGCTTTCTTT
CDR3 protein: CASSQTLGLSTEAFF
D gene: -
clone size: -
V gene: TRBV28
J gene: TRBJ1-1

CDR3 DNA: TGTGCCACCAGTGATTTAGCGGGGGAGGTTGGAGATACGCAGTATTTT
CDR3 protein: CATSDLAGEVGDTQYF
D gene: TRBD2
clone size: -
V gene: TRBV24-1
J gene: TRBJ2-3

CDR3 DNA: TGTGCCAGCAGTTCCCTTCAACTAGGTCAGAACAGCTACACCTTC
CDR3 protein: CASSSLQLGQNSYTF
D gene: -
clone size: -
V gene: TRBV27
J gene: TRBJ1-2

CDR3 DNA: TGTGCCAGCAGCTTAGAAGGGGACATAAGGGGCGCTGAAGCTTTCTTT
CDR3 protein: CASSLEGDIRGAEAFF
D gene: -
clone size: -
V gene: TRBV7-9
J gene: TRBJ1-1

CDR3 DNA: TGTGCCAGCAGCTCGGGGAACAATGAGCAGTTCTTC
CDR3 protein: CASSSGNNEQFF
D gene: -
clone size: -
V gene: TRBV7-2
J gene: TRBJ2-1

CDR3 DNA: TGTGCCAGCAGACCGGGACAAGGTCAGCCCCAGCATTTT
CDR3 protein: CASRPGQGQPQHF
D gene: -
clone size: -
V gene: TRBV6-5
J gene: TRBJ1-5

CDR3 DNA: TGTGCCAGCAGCTTAAACCAAGAGACCCAGTACTTC
CDR3 protein: CASSLNQETQYF
D gene: -
clone size: -
V gene: TRBV11-3
J gene: TRBJ2-5

CDR3 DNA: TGCGCCAGCAGCCAACTGGCCCGATACAATGAGCAGTTCTTC
CDR3 protein: CASSQLARYNEQFF
D gene: -
clone size: -
V gene: TRBV4-1
J gene: TRBJ2-1

CDR3 DNA: TGTGCCAGCAGGGGTAGCAATCAGCCCCAGCATTTT
CDR3 protein: CASRGSNQPQHF
D gene: -
clone size: -
V gene: TRBV25-1
J gene: TRBJ1-5

CDR3 DNA: TGCGCCAGCAGCTTGGGAGCTTCCTCCACCGGGGAGCTGTTTTTT
CDR3 protein: CASSLGASSTGELFF
D gene: -
clone size: -
V gene: TRBV5-1
J gene: TRBJ2-2

CDR3 DNA: TGTGCCAGCAGCTTAGACCCCAGCAACTCTGGGGCCAACGTCCTGACTTTC
CDR3 protein: CASSLDPSNSGANVLTF
D gene: -
clone size: -
V gene: TRBV7-6
J gene: TRBJ2-6

CDR3 DNA: TGTGCCTGGACGACTAGCGGGGGGCAAGAGACCCAGTACTTC
CDR3 protein: CAWTTSGGQETQYF
D gene: TRBD2
clone size: -
V gene: TRBV30
J gene: TRBJ2-5

CDR3 DNA: TGTGCCAGCAGCAGCATTCCGGGGCAACGGGACACTGAAGCTTTCTTT
CDR3 protein: CASSSIPGQRDTEAFF
D gene: -
clone size: -
V gene: TRBV5-5
J gene: TRBJ1-1

CDR3 DNA: TGTGCCAGCAGCCCTAGCACAGATACGCAGTATTTT
CDR3 protein: CASSPSTDTQYF
D gene: -
clone size: -
V gene: TRBV7-9
J gene: TRBJ2-3